A single TCR beta chain is shown here with its context. The sample comes from a study of cytomegalovirus exposure and HLA in healthy donors. The PCR contained 60 Vbeta and 13 Jbeta primers. Produced via immunoSEQ multiplex PCR; TCRdb's table is partial and in-frame only. The sample shows approximately 120,000 clones, and approximately 2.6% sits with its ten largest clones. CDR1 and CDR2 from the germline V gene are SGHTA and FQGNSA. Germline trimming cut 1 base from V and 6 bases from J; bases unmatched to any gene: 8. The CDR3 is 15 amino acids. The clonotype comes from a man aged 25-45 years in good health and CMV-seronegative. Sequencing was carried out using PBMCs. The V and J genes are TRBV7-2 and TRBJ2-7; TRBD1 matches at 8 bases. This chain's CDR3 is CASSLEGQVLAEQYF. CDR3 nucleotide sequence: TGTGCCAGCAGCTTAGAGGGACAGGTTTTGGCCGAGCAGTACTTC.